The entry that follows covers one T cell receptor (beta chain) sequence. This table comes from immunoSEQ multiplex PCR, and its TCRdb copy is limited to in-frame clones, with some not included. The table records fewer than 110,000 clones, around 89% of them present only once. Per germline, CDR1 MNHNY and CDR2 SVGAGI (reference sequence). This CDR3 contains 16 residues. V gave up 2 bases and J gave up 1 base; unmatched junction bases: 6. The data are from a study of control samples from healthy donors and cancer patients. The rearrangement joins TRBV6-6 to TRBJ2-7; TRBD2 matches 9 bases. This receptor was identified in a man in his sixties with lung cancer. Sequencing was carried out using PBMCs. This chain's CDR3 is CASSYDPSGASYEQYF. The CDR3 DNA is TGTGCCAGCAGTTACGACCCTAGCGGGGCATCCTACGAGCAGTACTTC.